This record looks at one TCR beta chain sequence and its context. This CDR3 has 13 residues. Trimming stripped 3 bases from V and 5 bases from J, with 11 bases between. Germline V gives CDR1 ENHRY, CDR2 SYGVKD. The source of the sample is a study of blood T cell repertoires in COVID-19. Overall study: From the United States, Italy and Spain came samples of acute and convalescent COVID-19.

Participants, about 18 to 90 years old, spanned under 25 US areas. Researchers sorted participants into cohorts using their self-reported clinical history. As originally analysed: Using reference gene primer amplification, nucleated cell counts were estimated. This table comes from immunoSEQ multiplex PCR, and its TCRdb copy is limited to in-frame clones, with some not included. V, J and clone size derive from that table, while D and trimming were established from the DNA sequence. The data show approximately 250,000 clones, 65% to 90% seen once. The chain is built from TRBV10-3 and TRBJ2-7, with D maybe TRBD2 (6 bases). Sequences were obtained from PBMCs or T cells enriched from blood (not recorded which). The source of this sequence is a woman aged 45-60 years with acute COVID-19. CDR3: CAISDREEHEQYF. As DNA, the CDR3 is TGTGCCATCAGTGACAGGGAGGAACACGAGCAGTACTTC.